This T cell receptor (beta chain) appears in the sequencing data of a study of blood T cell repertoires in COVID-19 (dated by TCRdb to about 2020). For context, the study as a whole: Collaborator samples came from the United States, Italy and Spain and covered acute and convalescent phases of COVID-19. The repertoires were released in a freely available public database intended as a resource for research on the immune response to SARS-CoV-2. The material from the prospective study consisted of cDNA or gDNA derived from T cells, B-cell-depleted T cells, or PBMCs. Where available, HLA class I and class II types were obtained from metadata supplied by the sample provider rather than from assay-based typing. The dataset comprised deeply sampled blood TCRbeta repertoires from subjects exposed to, actively infected with, or recovered from COVID-19. Sample metadata almost always included a de-identified subject ID, COVID-19 status, age in years and sex. The samples were drawn from two sources: the first 160 participants of the ongoing ImmuneRACE study, and some 1,300 subjects contributed by 6 global collaborators.

Broad study findings and their caveats: The quantity of clinical and demographic metadata differed by source and by participant and was supplied without curation.

Of note for this clone: Which antigen it targets is not known. No much larger clone is present one base from it, and per-base qualities are unavailable.

The collaborating institutions used their own protocols to collect whole blood in K2EDTA tubes. For TCRbeta analysis, collaborator samples were shipped as frozen whole blood, as isolated PBMCs, or as DNA extracted from either sample type. The immunoSEQ Assay, a bias-controlled multiplex PCR, was used to amplify TCRbeta CDR3 regions from genomic DNA. In the original analysis: Within the assay, amplification of reference gene primers was used to estimate how many nucleated cells each sample contained. To quantify the absolute abundance of each unique TCRbeta CDR3 rearrangement, sequence reads were collapsed and filtered. For each sample, productive Simpson clonality was calculated as the square root of Simpson's diversity index over productive rearrangements. The immuneACCESS repertoire file appears here via TCRdb, limited to in-frame rearrangements. These files lack a portion of the clones; in checked studies, under half of the deficit traces to unresolved V genes, and the cause of the others is not known. V and J calls and clone size follow that table, whereas D and trimming were derived from the DNA. Recorded for this sample are hundreds of thousands of clones; approximately 80% of them occurred a single time. The ten top clones hold 8.5% to 12% of the sample.

As encoded in the germline V gene, CDR1 is SGHAT while CDR2 is FQNNGV. Trimming removed 5 bases from V and 5 bases from J, leaving 10 bases between the germline ends. The CDR3 measures 12 amino acids from cysteine to phenylalanine. CDR3 DNA only is kept here, 36 bases in frame from base 1. The TCR was taken from a woman of 80 years or more with acute or convalescent COVID-19. This sequence uses TRBV11-2 and TRBJ2-7; a tentative D match to TRBD1 spans 5 bases. Sequences were obtained from peripheral blood. In nucleotide form, the sequence is TGTGCCAGCAGCCCCAGGGTCGACGAGCAGTACTTC. It encodes CASSPRVDEQYF.